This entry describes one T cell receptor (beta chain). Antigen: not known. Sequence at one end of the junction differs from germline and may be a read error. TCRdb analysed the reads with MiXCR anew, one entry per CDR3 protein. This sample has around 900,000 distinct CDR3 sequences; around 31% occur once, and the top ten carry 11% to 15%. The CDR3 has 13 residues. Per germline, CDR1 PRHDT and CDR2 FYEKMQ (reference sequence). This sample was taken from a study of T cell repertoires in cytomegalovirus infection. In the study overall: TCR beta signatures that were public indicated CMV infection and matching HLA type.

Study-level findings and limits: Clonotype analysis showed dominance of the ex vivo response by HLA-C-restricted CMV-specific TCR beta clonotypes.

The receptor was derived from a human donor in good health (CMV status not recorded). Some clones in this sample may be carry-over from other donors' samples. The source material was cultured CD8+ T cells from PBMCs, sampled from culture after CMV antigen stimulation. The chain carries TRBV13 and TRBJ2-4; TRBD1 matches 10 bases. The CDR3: CASSLGNNWDRGF. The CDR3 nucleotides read TGTGCCAGCAGCTTAGGGAACAATTGGGACAGGGGATTC.